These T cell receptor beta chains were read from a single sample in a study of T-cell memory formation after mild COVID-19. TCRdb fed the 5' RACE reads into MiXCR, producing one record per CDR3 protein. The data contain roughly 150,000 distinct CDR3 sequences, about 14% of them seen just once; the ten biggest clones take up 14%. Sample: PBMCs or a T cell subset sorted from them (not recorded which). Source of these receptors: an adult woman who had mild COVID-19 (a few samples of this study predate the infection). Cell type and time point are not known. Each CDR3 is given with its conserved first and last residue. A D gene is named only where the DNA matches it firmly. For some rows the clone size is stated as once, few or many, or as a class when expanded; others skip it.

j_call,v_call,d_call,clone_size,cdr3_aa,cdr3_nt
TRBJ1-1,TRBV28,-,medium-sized,CASSLRQGIVAEAFF,TGTGCCAGCAGTTTGAGGCAGGGGATCGTAGCTGAAGCTTTCTTT
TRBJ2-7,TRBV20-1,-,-,CSARGGLLLYEQYF,TGCAGTGCTAGGGGAGGACTACTTCTCTACGAGCAGTACTTC
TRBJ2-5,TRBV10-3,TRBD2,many,CAIREEETQYF,TGTGCCATCCGGGAGGAAGAGACCCAGTACTTC
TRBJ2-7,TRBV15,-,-,CATSRDGSRAYEQYF,TGTGCCACCAGCAGAGACGGGAGTCGCGCCTACGAGCAGTACTTC
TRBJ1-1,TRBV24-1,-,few,CATPRRENEGTEAFF,TGTGCCACCCCAAGAAGGGAGAATGAAGGGACTGAAGCTTTCTTT
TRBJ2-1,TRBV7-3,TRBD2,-,CASSPQAGGVYNEQFF,TGTGCCAGCAGTCCTCAAGCGGGAGGAGTCTACAATGAGCAGTTCTTC
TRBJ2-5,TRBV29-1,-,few,CSVEQQEGQGETQYF,TGCAGCGTTGAACAACAGGAGGGGCAGGGAGAGACCCAGTACTTC
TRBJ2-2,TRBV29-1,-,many,CSAGGLTGELFF,TGCAGCGCGGGGGGCCTGACCGGGGAGCTGTTTTTT
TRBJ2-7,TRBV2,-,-,CASSGWNEQYF,TGTGCCAGCAGTGGGTGGAACGAGCAGTACTTC
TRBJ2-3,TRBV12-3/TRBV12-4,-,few,CASSFRLGTTDTQYF,TGTGCCAGCAGTTTTCGGTTGGGTACGACAGATACGCAGTATTTT
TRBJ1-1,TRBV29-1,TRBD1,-,CSVEGTTGYTEAFF,TGCAGCGTTGAAGGCACGACAGGGTACACTGAAGCTTTCTTT
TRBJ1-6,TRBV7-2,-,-,CASSPRQGVNNSPLHF,TGTGCCAGCAGCCCCCGGCAGGGCGTGAATAATTCACCCCTCCACTTT
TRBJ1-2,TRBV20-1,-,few,CSARGAGYTF,TGCAGTGCTAGGGGGGCTGGCTACACCTTC
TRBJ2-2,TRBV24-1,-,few,CATRGDGDTGELFF,TGTGCCACAAGAGGCGATGGGGACACCGGGGAGCTGTTTTTT
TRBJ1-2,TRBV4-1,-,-,CASSQDMTVNYGYTF,TGCGCCAGCAGCCAAGATATGACGGTTAACTATGGCTACACCTTC
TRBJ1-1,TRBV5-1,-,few,CASSLSPMNTEAFF,TGCGCCAGCAGCTTGTCCCCCATGAACACTGAAGCTTTCTTT
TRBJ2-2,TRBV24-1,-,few,CATSDLTENTGELFF,TGTGCCACCAGTGATTTGACAGAGAACACCGGGGAGCTGTTTTTT
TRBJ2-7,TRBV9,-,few,CASSVQSGGHIDEQYF,TGTGCCAGCAGCGTACAGTCCGGGGGGCATATCGACGAGCAGTACTTC
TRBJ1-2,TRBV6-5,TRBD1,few,CASRWDRDYGYTF,TGTGCCAGCAGATGGGACAGAGACTATGGCTACACCTTC
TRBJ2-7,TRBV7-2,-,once,CASSVAVGSSYEQYF,TGTGCCAGCTCTGTAGCCGTGGGAAGCTCCTACGAGCAGTACTTC
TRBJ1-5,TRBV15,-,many,CATTQVGHLRVGDKPQHF,TGTGCCACCACTCAAGTGGGACACCTCCGTGTCGGCGACAAGCCCCAGCATTTT
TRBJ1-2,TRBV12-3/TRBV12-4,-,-,CASSFGQQLHTF,TGTGCCAGCAGTTTCGGTCAACAACTCCACACCTTC
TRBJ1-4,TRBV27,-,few,CASKAQGGEKLFF,TGTGCCAGCAAGGCTCAGGGTGGTGAAAAACTGTTTTTT
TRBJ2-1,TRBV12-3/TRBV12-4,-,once,CASSTQGPGNEQFF,TGTGCCAGCAGTACGCAAGGCCCGGGGAATGAGCAGTTCTTC
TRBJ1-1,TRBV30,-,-,CAWSTGGNTEAFF,TGTGCCTGGAGTACCGGCGGGAACACTGAAGCTTTCTTT
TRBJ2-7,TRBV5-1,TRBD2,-,CASSPSAGVISYEQYF,TGCGCCAGCAGCCCGTCGGCGGGGGTCATATCCTACGAGCAGTACTTC
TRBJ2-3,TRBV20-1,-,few,CSARWRRVGTDTQYF,TGCAGTGCTAGATGGAGGAGGGTCGGCACAGATACGCAGTATTTT
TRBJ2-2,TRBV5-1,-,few,CASSFLGGANTGELFF,TGCGCCAGCAGCTTCCTAGGCGGGGCGAACACCGGGGAGCTGTTTTTT
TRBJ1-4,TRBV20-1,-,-,CSAPGTQTEKLFF,TGCAGTGCGCCCGGGACACAAACCGAAAAACTGTTTTTT
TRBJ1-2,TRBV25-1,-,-,CASTDGNNYGYTF,TGTGCCAGCACGGACGGTAACAACTATGGCTACACCTTC
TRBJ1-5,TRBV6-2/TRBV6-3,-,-,CASSAGAGNQPQHF,TGTGCCAGCAGTGCAGGGGCAGGCAATCAGCCCCAGCATTTT
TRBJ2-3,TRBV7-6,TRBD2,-,CASSLDLAGGTQYF,TGTGCCAGCAGCTTAGATTTGGCGGGGGGTACGCAGTATTTT
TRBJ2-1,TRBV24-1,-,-,CATSGLDKAQFF,TGTGCCACCAGTGGCCTGGACAAGGCGCAGTTCTTC
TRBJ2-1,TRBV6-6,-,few,CASSPQGGGYNEQFF,TGTGCCAGCAGTCCCCAGGGAGGGGGGTACAATGAGCAGTTCTTC
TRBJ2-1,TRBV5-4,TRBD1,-,CASSIHPQGMGEQFF,TGTGCCAGCAGCATACATCCACAGGGGATGGGTGAGCAGTTCTTC
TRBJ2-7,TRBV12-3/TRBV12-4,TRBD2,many,CASSLRGRGTYEQYF,TGTGCCAGCAGTTTACGCGGGAGGGGAACTTACGAGCAGTACTTC
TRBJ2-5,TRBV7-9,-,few,CASSSQGREGRETQYF,TGTGCCAGCAGCTCCCAAGGGCGGGAAGGTCGAGAGACCCAGTACTTC
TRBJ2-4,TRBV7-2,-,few,CASSFSSGGKGGNIQYF,TGTGCCAGCAGCTTTTCCTCCGGGGGAAAGGGGGGAAACATTCAGTACTTC
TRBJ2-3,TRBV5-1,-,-,CASSRGIRDTQYF,TGCGCCAGCAGCAGGGGCATAAGGGATACGCAGTATTTT
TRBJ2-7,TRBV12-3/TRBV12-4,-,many,CASSLASPSYEQYF,TGTGCCAGCAGTTTAGCCAGTCCCTCCTACGAGCAGTACTTC
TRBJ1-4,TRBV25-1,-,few,CASSENDPREKLFF,TGTGCCAGCAGTGAAAACGACCCTAGGGAAAAACTGTTTTTT
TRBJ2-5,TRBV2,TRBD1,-,CASSLGTGGRETQYF,TGTGCCAGCAGCCTCGGGACAGGGGGACGAGAGACCCAGTACTTC
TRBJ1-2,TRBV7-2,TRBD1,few,CASSQDRGLDYGYTF,TGTGCCAGCAGCCAGGACAGGGGCCTTGACTATGGCTACACCTTC
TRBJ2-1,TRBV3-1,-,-,CASSPPPRPTNEQFF,TGTGCCAGCAGCCCCCCCCCTAGGCCGACCAATGAGCAGTTCTTC
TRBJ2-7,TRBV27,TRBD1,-,CASSQYGTGVYEQYF,TGTGCCAGCAGCCAATACGGGACAGGGGTTTACGAGCAGTACTTC
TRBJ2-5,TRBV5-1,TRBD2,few,CASSLAGSQETQYF,TGCGCCAGCAGCCTAGCGGGTTCTCAAGAGACCCAGTACTTC
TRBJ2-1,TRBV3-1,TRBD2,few,CASSPGLARNNEQFF,TGTGCCAGCAGCCCGGGACTAGCGAGGAACAATGAGCAGTTCTTC
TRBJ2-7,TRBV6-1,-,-,CASSEVLSGLVSYEQYF,TGTGCCAGCAGTGAAGTGCTCAGCGGGTTAGTCTCCTACGAGCAGTACTTC
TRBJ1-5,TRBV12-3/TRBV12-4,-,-,CASDRHGGQPQHF,TGTGCCAGCGACCGACACGGCGGGCAGCCCCAGCATTTT
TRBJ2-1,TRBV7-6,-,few,CASRPGLTPYNEQFF,TGTGCCAGCAGGCCGGGACTTACTCCCTACAATGAGCAGTTCTTC
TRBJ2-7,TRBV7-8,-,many,CASSSKPLSYEQYF,TGTGCCAGCAGCTCAAAACCTCTATCCTACGAGCAGTACTTC
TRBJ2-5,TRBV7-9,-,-,CASTARQETQYF,TGTGCCAGCACGGCGAGACAAGAGACCCAGTACTTC
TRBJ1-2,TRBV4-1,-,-,CASSQVANYGYTF,TGCGCCAGCAGCCAAGTGGCTAACTATGGCTACACCTTC
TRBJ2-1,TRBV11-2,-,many,CASSFDSGPGGQFF,TGTGCCAGCAGCTTCGACTCTGGGCCCGGGGGGCAGTTCTTC
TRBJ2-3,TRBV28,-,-,CASSITRLHTDTQYF,TGTGCCAGCAGCATCACGAGACTACACACAGATACGCAGTATTTT
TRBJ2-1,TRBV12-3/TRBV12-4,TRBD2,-,CASSFHGLAGVKNEQFF,TGTGCCAGCAGTTTCCACGGACTAGCGGGAGTAAAAAATGAGCAGTTCTTC
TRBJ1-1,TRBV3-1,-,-,CASSVPGPRGAEAFF,TGTGCCAGCAGCGTCCCGGGCCCCCGAGGAGCTGAAGCTTTCTTT